The rows below give T cell receptor beta chains drawn from one sample of a study of cytomegalovirus exposure and HLA in healthy donors. Only in-frame clones appear in the TCRdb table, and some are missing; sequencing was by immunoSEQ multiplex PCR. The sample lists about 210,000 clones, about four fifths occurring once. The material sequenced was PBMCs. These receptors all stem from a man younger than 45 in good health and CMV-seronegative. Each CDR3 is given with its conserved first and last residue. D genes are given only for firm matches. Expanded clones get a size class; other rows say once, few or many, or leave the size out.

J gene: TRBJ2-7; D gene: -; clone size: -; V gene: TRBV14; CDR3 DNA: TGTGCCAGCAGCCAAGTCGTCGGGGAGCAGTACTTC; CDR3 protein: CASSQVVGEQYF
J gene: TRBJ2-7; D gene: -; clone size: -; V gene: TRBV6-1; CDR3 DNA: TGTGCCAGCAGGAGGACGGGGAGCTCCTACGAGCAGTACTTC; CDR3 protein: CASRRTGSSYEQYF
J gene: TRBJ2-1; D gene: TRBD2; clone size: -; V gene: TRBV6-5; CDR3 DNA: TGTGCCAGCAGACTAGCGGGGGGTGCCTACAATGAGCAGTTCTTC; CDR3 protein: CASRLAGGAYNEQFF
J gene: TRBJ2-5; D gene: -; clone size: -; V gene: TRBV27; CDR3 DNA: TGTGCCAGCAGTTTTCTAAGCGGTTTTCAAGAGACCCAGTACTTC; CDR3 protein: CASSFLSGFQETQYF
J gene: TRBJ2-7; D gene: TRBD2; clone size: -; V gene: TRBV5-1; CDR3 DNA: TGCGCCAGCAGCTTGGGTCTAGCGGGGGGTTCCACCTACGAGCAGTACTTC; CDR3 protein: CASSLGLAGGSTYEQYF
J gene: TRBJ2-7; D gene: TRBD1; clone size: -; V gene: TRBV9; CDR3 DNA: TGTGCCAGCAGCCCGGGACAGGGGGCTTACGAGCAGTACTTC; CDR3 protein: CASSPGQGAYEQYF
J gene: TRBJ1-2; D gene: TRBD1; clone size: -; V gene: TRBV6-1; CDR3 DNA: TGTGCCAGCAGTGAAGCAGGGACAGTATATGGCTACACCTTC; CDR3 protein: CASSEAGTVYGYTF
J gene: TRBJ2-3; D gene: TRBD1; clone size: -; V gene: TRBV7-2; CDR3 DNA: TGTGCCAGCAGCTTAGAGGGCAGGGGGTCAGATACGCAGTATTTT; CDR3 protein: CASSLEGRGSDTQYF
J gene: TRBJ2-2; D gene: -; clone size: -; V gene: TRBV4-2; CDR3 DNA: TGTGCCAGCAGCCAGGGACAGAACACCGGGGAGCTGTTTTTT; CDR3 protein: CASSQGQNTGELFF
J gene: TRBJ1-4; D gene: -; clone size: -; V gene: TRBV7-9; CDR3 DNA: TGTGCCAGCAGCATTTGGGGAGGAACTAATGAAAAACTGTTTTTT; CDR3 protein: CASSIWGGTNEKLFF
J gene: TRBJ1-3; D gene: TRBD1; clone size: -; V gene: TRBV19; CDR3 DNA: TGTGCCAGTACTCTTCTACCGGGACAGACCTCCTCTGGAAACACCATATATTTT; CDR3 protein: CASTLLPGQTSSGNTIYF
J gene: TRBJ1-5; D gene: TRBD1; clone size: -; V gene: TRBV11-2; CDR3 DNA: TGTGCCAGCAGCCCGGACAGGGCCAATCAGCCCCAGCATTTT; CDR3 protein: CASSPDRANQPQHF
J gene: TRBJ2-3; D gene: -; clone size: -; V gene: TRBV5-6; CDR3 DNA: TGTGCCAGCAGTGCGGGCACAGATACGCAGTATTTT; CDR3 protein: CASSAGTDTQYF
J gene: TRBJ2-7; D gene: -; clone size: -; V gene: TRBV4-2; CDR3 DNA: TGTGCCAGCAGCCAAGGAATGACAGAGGCTTCCTACGAGCAGTACTTC; CDR3 protein: CASSQGMTEASYEQYF
J gene: TRBJ2-7; D gene: -; clone size: -; V gene: TRBV10-3; CDR3 DNA: TGTGCCATCAGCGATCGGGGTTCGAGCTACGAGCAGTACTTC; CDR3 protein: CAISDRGSSYEQYF
J gene: TRBJ1-2; D gene: -; clone size: -; V gene: TRBV10-3; CDR3 DNA: TGTGCCATCAGTGAGTCGAGTGGTAGAGGCTACACCTTC; CDR3 protein: CAISESSGRGYTF
J gene: TRBJ1-5; D gene: TRBD1; clone size: -; V gene: TRBV28; CDR3 DNA: TGTGCCAGCAGTTCGACCGGGACAGGGGTGCTAGCATTTCAGCCCCAGCATTTT; CDR3 protein: CASSSTGTGVLAFQPQHF
J gene: TRBJ1-6; D gene: -; clone size: -; V gene: TRBV5-4; CDR3 DNA: TGTGCCAGCAGTGCATCAGGAACCAATAATTCACCCCTCCACTTT; CDR3 protein: CASSASGTNNSPLHF
J gene: TRBJ1-6; D gene: TRBD1; clone size: -; V gene: TRBV7-2; CDR3 DNA: TGTGCCAGCAGCCAAAGACAGGGAGGCGATAATTCACCCCTCCACTTT; CDR3 protein: CASSQRQGGDNSPLHF
J gene: TRBJ1-2; D gene: -; clone size: few; V gene: TRBV5-6; CDR3 DNA: TGTGCCAGCAGCTTCGGGGACTATGGCTACACCTTC; CDR3 protein: CASSFGDYGYTF
J gene: TRBJ1-6; D gene: -; clone size: -; V gene: TRBV28; CDR3 DNA: TGTGCCAGCAGTTTTCGCTTCCGGGGAACTAATTCACCCCTCCACTTT; CDR3 protein: CASSFRFRGTNSPLHF
J gene: TRBJ2-6; D gene: TRBD1; clone size: -; V gene: TRBV9; CDR3 DNA: TGTGCCAGCAGCGTTGAAACAGGGGCTGGGGCCAACGTCCTGACTTTC; CDR3 protein: CASSVETGAGANVLTF
J gene: TRBJ2-1; D gene: -; clone size: -; V gene: TRBV6-6; CDR3 DNA: TGTGCCAGCAGTTACCACGGGGAGCAGTTCTTC; CDR3 protein: CASSYHGEQFF
J gene: TRBJ1-3; D gene: -; clone size: -; V gene: TRBV5-1; CDR3 DNA: TGCGCCAGCAGCTTGTTCGGGGAAGGAAACACCATATATTTT; CDR3 protein: CASSLFGEGNTIYF
J gene: TRBJ2-2; D gene: TRBD1; clone size: -; V gene: TRBV4-1; CDR3 DNA: TGCGCCAGCACTATGACGGGACAGGGGGACACCGGGGAGCTGTTTTTT; CDR3 protein: CASTMTGQGDTGELFF
J gene: TRBJ1-1; D gene: -; clone size: -; V gene: TRBV5-4; CDR3 DNA: TGTGTCTATACGCCAGGGTTTGTGAACACTGAAGCTTTCTTT; CDR3 protein: CVYTPGFVNTEAFF
J gene: TRBJ1-1; D gene: TRBD1; clone size: -; V gene: TRBV9; CDR3 DNA: TGTGCCAGCAGCTCTCCCGGGACAGGGAATACTGAAGCTTTCTTT; CDR3 protein: CASSSPGTGNTEAFF
J gene: TRBJ2-6; D gene: -; clone size: once; V gene: TRBV19; CDR3 DNA: TGTGCCAGTAGTCCTCTGGGGTCTGGGGCCAGCGTCCTGACTTTC; CDR3 protein: CASSPLGSGASVLTF
J gene: TRBJ2-3; D gene: TRBD1; clone size: few; V gene: TRBV13; CDR3 DNA: TGTGCCAGCAGCTTAGGGGACAGGGGCCTCGTAACAGATACGCAGTATTTT; CDR3 protein: CASSLGDRGLVTDTQYF
J gene: TRBJ1-2; D gene: TRBD1; clone size: -; V gene: TRBV9; CDR3 DNA: TGTGCCAGCAGCGTAGGGCAGGGGGCTGGCGGTGGCTACACCTTC; CDR3 protein: CASSVGQGAGGGYTF
J gene: TRBJ2-3; D gene: TRBD1; clone size: -; V gene: TRBV28; CDR3 DNA: TGTGCCAGCAGTTCTGGACAGGGACGTGATACGCAGTATTTT; CDR3 protein: CASSSGQGRDTQYF
J gene: TRBJ2-2; D gene: -; clone size: -; V gene: TRBV19; CDR3 DNA: TGTGCCAGTAAGGGGACAACCAACACCGGGGAGCTGTTTTTT; CDR3 protein: CASKGTTNTGELFF
J gene: TRBJ1-5; D gene: -; clone size: -; V gene: TRBV6-1; CDR3 DNA: TGTGCCAGCAGTGAATCCCCCTTTCAAAGGTTCGGGAATCAGCCCCAGCATTTT; CDR3 protein: CASSESPFQRFGNQPQHF
J gene: TRBJ2-3; D gene: TRBD2; clone size: once; V gene: TRBV5-1; CDR3 DNA: TGCGCCAGCAGCCCCGGGGGCGGGGGGGGCTATACGCAGTATTTT; CDR3 protein: CASSPGGGGGYTQYF
J gene: TRBJ2-1; D gene: -; clone size: few; V gene: TRBV27; CDR3 DNA: TGTGCCAGCAGTTTATCTTCAGACAATGAGCAGTTCTTC; CDR3 protein: CASSLSSDNEQFF
J gene: TRBJ2-1; D gene: -; clone size: -; V gene: TRBV28; CDR3 DNA: TGTGCCAGCAGTTTGGACTTGGGTCATGAGCAGTTCTTC; CDR3 protein: CASSLDLGHEQFF
J gene: TRBJ1-1; D gene: -; clone size: -; V gene: TRBV6-1; CDR3 DNA: TGTGCCAGCAGAGGACAGTGGCCCACTGAAGCTTTCTTT; CDR3 protein: CASRGQWPTEAFF
J gene: TRBJ2-3; D gene: TRBD2; clone size: -; V gene: TRBV5-4; CDR3 DNA: TGTGCCAGCAGCTTGTGGCGGGGGGGCAAAGATACGCAGTATTTT; CDR3 protein: CASSLWRGGKDTQYF
J gene: TRBJ1-4; D gene: -; clone size: few; V gene: TRBV6-6; CDR3 DNA: TGTGCCAGCAGCCGCCTAAGCCCCGGGGATGAAAAACTGTTTTTT; CDR3 protein: CASSRLSPGDEKLFF
J gene: TRBJ1-6; D gene: -; clone size: -; V gene: TRBV4-3; CDR3 DNA: TGCGCCAGCAGCCAAGAACAGGGTGGATATTCACCCCTCCACTTT; CDR3 protein: CASSQEQGGYSPLHF
J gene: TRBJ1-1; D gene: -; clone size: -; V gene: TRBV2; CDR3 DNA: TGTGCCAGCAGTGAAACCGGGACACTGAACACTGAAGCTTTCTTT; CDR3 protein: CASSETGTLNTEAFF
J gene: TRBJ2-1; D gene: -; clone size: -; V gene: TRBV6-1; CDR3 DNA: TGTGCCAGCAGTGAAGGGACCGGGGGGCTCCGTATTGAGCAGTTCTTC; CDR3 protein: CASSEGTGGLRIEQFF
J gene: TRBJ2-3; D gene: TRBD2; clone size: -; V gene: TRBV7-9; CDR3 DNA: TGTGCCAGCAGCAGGACTAGCGGGGTTCTGGGAGATACGCAGTATTTT; CDR3 protein: CASSRTSGVLGDTQYF